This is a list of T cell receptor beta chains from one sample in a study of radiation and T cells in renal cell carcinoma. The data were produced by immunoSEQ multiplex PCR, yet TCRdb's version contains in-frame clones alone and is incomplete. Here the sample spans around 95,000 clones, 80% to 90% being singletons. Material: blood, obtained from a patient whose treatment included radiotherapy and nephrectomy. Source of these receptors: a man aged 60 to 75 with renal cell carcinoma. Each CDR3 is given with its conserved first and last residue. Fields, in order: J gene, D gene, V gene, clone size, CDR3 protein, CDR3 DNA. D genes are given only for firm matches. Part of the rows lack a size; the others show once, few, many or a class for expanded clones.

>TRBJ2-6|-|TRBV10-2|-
CASSESTLGANVLTF
TGCGCCAGCAGTGAGTCGACTCTTGGGGCCAACGTCCTGACTTTC
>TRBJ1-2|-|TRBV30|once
CAWRPTGLDYGYTF
TGTGCCTGGAGACCAACAGGGCTAGACTATGGCTACACCTTC
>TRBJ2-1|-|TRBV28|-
CASTSKYGPKEQFF
TGTGCCAGCACCTCCAAATATGGCCCGAAGGAGCAGTTCTTC
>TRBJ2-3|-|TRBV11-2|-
CASIEGGGYTDTQYF
TGTGCCAGCATTGAGGGGGGCGGTTACACAGATACGCAGTATTTT
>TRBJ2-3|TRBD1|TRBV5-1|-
CASSLVPGTGTDTQYF
TGCGCCAGCAGCTTGGTCCCCGGGACAGGCACAGATACGCAGTATTTT
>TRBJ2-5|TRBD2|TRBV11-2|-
CASSLDRQLAGEETQYF
TGTGCCAGCAGCTTAGATCGACAACTAGCGGGAGAAGAGACCCAGTACTTC
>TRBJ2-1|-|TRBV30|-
CAWSVYGGTTNEQFF
TGTGCCTGGAGTGTATACGGGGGAACCACAAATGAGCAGTTCTTC
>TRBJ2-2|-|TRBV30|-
CAWSEGDGELFF
TGTGCCTGGAGTGAGGGGGACGGGGAGCTGTTTTTT
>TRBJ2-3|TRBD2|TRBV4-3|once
CASSQEAVAGNTDTQYF
TGCGCCAGCAGCCAAGAGGCGGTAGCGGGAAACACAGATACGCAGTATTTT
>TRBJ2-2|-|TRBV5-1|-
CASSRRDWRDTGELFF
TGCGCCAGCAGTCGTCGTGATTGGCGGGACACCGGGGAGCTGTTTTTT
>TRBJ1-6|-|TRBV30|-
CAWREAGRIHPLHF
TGTGCCTGGAGGGAAGCAGGGCGAATTCACCCCCTCCACTTT
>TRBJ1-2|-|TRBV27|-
CASSFGTF
TGTGCCAGCAGTTTCGGGACCTTC
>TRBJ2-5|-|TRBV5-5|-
CASSFRSRGQETQYF
TGTGCCAGCAGCTTTCGCTCAAGGGGCCAAGAGACCCAGTACTTC
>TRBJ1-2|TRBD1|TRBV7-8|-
CASSRTGGLSYGYTF
TGTGCCAGCAGCCGGACAGGGGGCCTTTCCTATGGCTACACCTTC
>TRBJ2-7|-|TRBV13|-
CASSPPPGAESSYEQYF
TGTGCCAGCAGCCCACCCCCAGGGGCTGAGAGCTCCTACGAGCAGTACTTC
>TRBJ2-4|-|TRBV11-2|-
CASSFEGGTALAKNIQYF
TGTGCCAGCAGCTTCGAAGGGGGAACGGCGCTAGCCAAAAACATTCAGTACTTC
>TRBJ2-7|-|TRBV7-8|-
CASSEGGYEQYF
TGTGCCAGCAGCGAAGGGGGCTACGAGCAGTACTTC
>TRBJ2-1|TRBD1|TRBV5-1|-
CASSRGQQINNEQFF
TGCGCCAGCAGCCGGGGACAGCAAATTAACAATGAGCAGTTCTTC
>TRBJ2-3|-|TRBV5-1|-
CASSLRPAGSTDTQYF
TGCGCCAGCAGCTTGCGGCCCGCAGGGTCCACAGATACGCAGTATTTT
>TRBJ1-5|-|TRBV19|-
CASSNIGDSNQPQHF
TGTGCCAGTAGTAATATAGGCGATAGCAATCAGCCCCAGCATTTT
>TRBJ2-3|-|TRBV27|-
CASRFSPITDTQYF
TGTGCCAGCAGGTTTAGTCCTATCACAGATACGCAGTATTTT
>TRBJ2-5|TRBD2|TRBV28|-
CASSFRLALDQYF
TGTGCCAGCAGTTTCCGACTAGCTCTAGACCAGTACTTC
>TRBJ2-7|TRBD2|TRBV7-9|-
CASSPGGGLVYEQYF
TGTGCCAGCAGTCCGGGAGGAGGGCTCGTCTACGAGCAGTACTTC
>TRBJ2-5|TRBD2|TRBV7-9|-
CASSLRSSGRAGQETQYF
TGTGCCAGCAGCTTACGGTCCAGTGGGAGGGCGGGCCAAGAGACCCAGTACTTC
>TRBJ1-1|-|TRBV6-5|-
CASNRAGRAFF
TGTGCCAGCAACCGAGCTGGGAGAGCTTTCTTT
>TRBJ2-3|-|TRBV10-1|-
CASSDWGGGTDTQYF
TGCGCCAGCAGTGACTGGGGAGGAGGGACAGATACGCAGTATTTT
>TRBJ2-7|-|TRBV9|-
CASSVDDGGTTYEQYF
TGTGCCAGCAGCGTAGATGATGGGGGGACCACCTACGAGCAGTACTTC
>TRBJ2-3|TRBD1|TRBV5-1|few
CASSLTGADTQYF
TGCGCCAGCAGCTTGACAGGGGCAGATACGCAGTATTTT
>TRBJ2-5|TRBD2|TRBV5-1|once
CASSLSAGGGKETQYF
TGCGCCAGCAGCTTATCAGCGGGAGGAGGGAAAGAGACCCAGTACTTC
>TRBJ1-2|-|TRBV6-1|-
CASDKSAGNYGYTF
TGTGCCAGCGACAAATCGGCGGGGAACTATGGCTACACCTTC
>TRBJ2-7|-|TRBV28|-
CASAMDGISYEQYF
TGTGCCAGCGCTATGGACGGGATATCCTACGAGCAGTACTTC
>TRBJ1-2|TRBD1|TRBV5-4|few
CASSSSGTGVDGYTF
TGTGCCAGCAGCTCCTCCGGGACAGGGGTGGATGGCTACACCTTC
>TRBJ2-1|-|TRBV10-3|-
CAIGSGTSSYNEQFF
TGTGCCATCGGGTCGGGGACGAGCTCCTACAATGAGCAGTTCTTC
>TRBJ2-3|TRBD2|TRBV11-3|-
CASSTRVAGGSDTQYF
TGTGCCAGCAGCACTAGAGTAGCGGGAGGGAGTGATACGCAGTATTTT